Listed below are T cell receptor beta chains from one sample, sequenced in a study of T cells in Graves' hyperthyroidism and ophthalmopathy. TCRdb used MiXCR to reprocess the multiplex PCR reads, holding one entry per CDR3 protein. The sample lists about 98,000 distinct CDR3 sequences, roughly 40% occurring once. Sequenced: peripheral blood or thyroid tissue (not recorded which). These receptors all come from a woman in her 30s with Graves' hyperthyroidism. CDR3s include the opening cysteine and the closing phenylalanine or tryptophan. A D gene is named only where the DNA matches it firmly. Clone size is not always given. Where it is, it says once, few, many or a class for expanded clones.

abundance	j_gene	d_gene	v_gene	CDR3aa	CDR3nt
few	TRBJ2-5	TRBD2	TRBV6-5	CASSTGLAGGPEETQYF	TGTGCCAGCAGTACCGGACTAGCGGGAGGGCCGGAAGAGACCCAGTACTTC
once	TRBJ2-5	TRBD1	TRBV20-1	CSAPGQRETQYF	TGCAGTGCGCCGGGACAGCGGGAGACCCAGTACTTC
many	TRBJ1-2	TRBD1	TRBV28	CASSLDRGVKYGYTF	TGTGCCAGCAGTTTAGACAGGGGGGTAAAGTATGGCTACACCTTC
many	TRBJ2-7	TRBD1	TRBV10-2	CATQRGQGAYEQYF	TGCGCCACTCAGCGGGGACAGGGGGCCTACGAGCAGTACTTC
NA	TRBJ1-1	NA	TRBV11-2	CASSVHPVNTEAFF	TGTGCCAGCAGCGTCCATCCAGTGAACACTGAAGCTTTCTTT
many	TRBJ1-1	NA	TRBV7-3	CASSLGTTNTEAFF	TGTGCCAGCAGCTTAGGGACAACGAACACTGAAGCTTTCTTT
NA	TRBJ2-2	NA	TRBV2	CASSKGGLFF	TGTGCCAGCAGCAAAGGGGGGCTGTTTTTT
many	TRBJ2-3	TRBD2	TRBV20-1	CSRHPREYTDTQYF	TGCAGTCGCCACCCGCGGGAGTACACAGATACGCAGTATTTT
many	TRBJ1-5	NA	TRBV20-1	CSARGDWDLDNQPQHF	TGCAGTGCTAGAGGGGACTGGGATTTAGACAATCAGCCCCAGCATTTT
few	TRBJ1-2	TRBD1	TRBV7-9	CASSLNPGTGGYGYTF	TGTGCCAGCAGCTTGAACCCCGGGACAGGGGGCTATGGCTACACCTTC
once	TRBJ1-2	NA	TRBV2	CASSSVSYGYTF	TGTGCCAGCAGCAGCGTATCCTATGGCTACACCTTC
many	TRBJ2-2	NA	TRBV2	CASRHKRDTGELFF	TGTGCCAGCAGACACAAGCGCGACACCGGGGAGCTGTTTTTT
NA	TRBJ2-5	NA	TRBV12-3/TRBV12-4	CASSPLQETQYF	TGTGCCAGCAGTCCGCTCCAAGAGACCCAGTACTTC
few	TRBJ2-5	TRBD1	TRBV7-8	CASSSGTGEETQYF	TGTGCCAGCAGCTCCGGGACAGGGGAAGAGACCCAGTACTTC
NA	TRBJ2-1	NA	TRBV2	CASSDTGQTRGQFF	TGTGCCAGCAGTGATACCGGACAAACAAGGGGGCAGTTCTTC
many	TRBJ1-4	NA	TRBV5-1	CASSPRQPSEKLFF	TGCGCCAGCAGCCCCCGACAGCCCAGTGAAAAACTGTTTTTT
many	TRBJ1-1	NA	TRBV7-3	CASSLDGKWDTEAFF	TGTGCCAGCAGCTTAGACGGGAAGTGGGACACTGAAGCTTTCTTT
many	TRBJ1-1	TRBD1	TRBV9	CASSAQTGLNTEAFF	TGTGCCAGCAGCGCACAGACAGGGTTGAACACTGAAGCTTTCTTT
NA	TRBJ1-1	TRBD1	TRBV24-1	CATSEAGTGGFPEAFF	TGTGCCACCAGTGAGGCCGGGACAGGGGGATTTCCTGAAGCTTTCTTT
NA	TRBJ2-5	TRBD2	TRBV7-3	CASSFLGGSAETQYF	TGTGCCAGCAGCTTTCTCGGGGGGAGTGCAGAGACCCAGTACTTC
NA	TRBJ2-6	NA	TRBV15	CATSGGTPYEQGWANVLTF	TGTGCCACCAGCGGCGGGACCCCCTACGAGCAGGGTTGGGCCAACGTCCTGACTTTC
many	TRBJ2-7	TRBD2	TRBV19	CASSTWTSGSYEQYF	TGTGCCAGTAGTACCTGGACTAGCGGTTCCTACGAGCAGTACTTC
NA	TRBJ1-3	NA	TRBV6-6	CASSEGTGTSGNTIYF	TGTGCCAGCAGTGAGGGGACTGGGACCTCTGGAAACACCATATATTTT
NA	TRBJ1-4	TRBD1	TRBV12-3/TRBV12-4	CASSSPSGQGGEKLFF	TGTGCCAGCAGTTCCCCCTCGGGACAGGGCGGAGAAAAACTGTTTTTT
many	TRBJ1-5	NA	TRBV2	CASSTGQPQPQHF	TGTGCCAGCAGCACCGGACAACCTCAGCCCCAGCATTTT
many	TRBJ1-2	NA	TRBV6-5	CASSYYGGYGYTF	TGTGCCAGCAGTTACTACGGGGGGTATGGCTACACCTTC
NA	TRBJ2-2	NA	TRBV15	CATSSVGTRNTGELFF	TGTGCCACCAGCAGCGTCGGGACAAGAAACACCGGGGAGCTGTTTTTT
many	TRBJ2-2	NA	TRBV5-1	CASSFFLQGEANTGELFF	TGCGCCAGCAGCTTCTTTCTCCAAGGGGAGGCGAACACCGGGGAGCTGTTTTTT
many	TRBJ2-6	NA	TRBV28	CASSPLRGANVLTF	TGTGCCAGCAGCCCACTTCGTGGGGCCAACGTCCTGACTTTC
many	TRBJ2-7	TRBD1	TRBV5-1	CASSLIGQGTEQYF	TGCGCCAGCAGCCTAATCGGACAGGGGACAGAGCAGTACTTC
NA	TRBJ2-5	NA	TRBV15	CATSSPDQETQYF	TGTGCCACCAGCAGCCCCGACCAAGAGACCCAGTACTTC
many	TRBJ1-2	NA	TRBV20-1	CSARDRGEDGYTF	TGCAGTGCTAGAGATCGGGGTGAAGATGGCTACACCTTC
many	TRBJ1-6	NA	TRBV18	CASVPNRDSPLHF	TGTGCCAGCGTACCGAACCGGGATTCACCCCTCCACTTT
many	TRBJ2-2	NA	TRBV7-3	CASSPIGTSNTGELFF	TGTGCCAGCAGCCCGATCGGGACTTCGAACACCGGGGAGCTGTTTTTT
NA	TRBJ1-5	NA	TRBV12-3/TRBV12-4	CASSFGVNSNQPQHF	TGTGCCAGCAGTTTTGGGGTTAATAGCAATCAGCCCCAGCATTTT
many	TRBJ1-4	NA	TRBV2	CASRAPGQNEKLFF	TGTGCCAGCCGAGCACCGGGACAAAATGAAAAACTGTTTTTT
NA	TRBJ1-5	TRBD1	TRBV2	CASSRGTEEYNQPQHF	TGTGCCAGCAGCCGGGGGACAGAGGAGTACAATCAGCCCCAGCATTTT
many	TRBJ2-7	NA	TRBV28	CASSLGRGSEQYF	TGTGCCAGCAGCTTGGGGCGAGGATCCGAGCAGTACTTC
NA	TRBJ1-1	NA	TRBV27	CASSPLRGGAFF	TGTGCCAGCAGTCCCCTGAGGGGGGGAGCTTTCTTT
many	TRBJ1-3	NA	TRBV12-3/TRBV12-4	CASRPGPTSGNTIYF	TGTGCCAGCAGACCGGGCCCCACCTCTGGAAACACCATATATTTT
many	TRBJ1-5	NA	TRBV2	CASSDTYQPQHF	TGTGCCAGCAGTGACACCTATCAGCCCCAGCATTTT